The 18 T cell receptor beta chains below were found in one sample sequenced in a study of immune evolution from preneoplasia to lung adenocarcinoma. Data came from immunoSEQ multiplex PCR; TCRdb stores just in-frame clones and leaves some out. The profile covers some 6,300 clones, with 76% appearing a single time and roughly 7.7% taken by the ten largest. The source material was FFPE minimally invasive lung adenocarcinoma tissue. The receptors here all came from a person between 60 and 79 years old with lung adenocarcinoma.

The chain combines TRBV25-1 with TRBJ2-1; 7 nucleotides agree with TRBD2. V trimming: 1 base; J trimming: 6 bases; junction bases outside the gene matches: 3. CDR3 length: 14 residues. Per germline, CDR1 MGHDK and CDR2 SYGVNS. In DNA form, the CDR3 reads TGTGCCAGCAGTGAATCGGGGGGTAGCAATGAGCAGTTCTTC. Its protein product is CASSESGGSNEQFF. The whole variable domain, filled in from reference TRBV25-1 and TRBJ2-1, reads EADIYQTPRYLVIGTGKKITLECSQTMGHDKMYWYQQDPGMELHLIHYSYGVNSTEKGDLSSESTVSRIRTEHFPLTLESARPSHTSQYLCASSESGGSNEQFFGPGTRLTVL.

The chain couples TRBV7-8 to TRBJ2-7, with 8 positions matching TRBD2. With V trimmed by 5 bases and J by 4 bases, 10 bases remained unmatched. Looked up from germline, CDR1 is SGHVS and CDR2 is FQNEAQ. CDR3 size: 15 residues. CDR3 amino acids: CASSDPGLAVYEQYF. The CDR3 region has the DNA TGTGCCAGCAGCGATCCCGGACTAGCCGTTTACGAGCAGTACTTC.

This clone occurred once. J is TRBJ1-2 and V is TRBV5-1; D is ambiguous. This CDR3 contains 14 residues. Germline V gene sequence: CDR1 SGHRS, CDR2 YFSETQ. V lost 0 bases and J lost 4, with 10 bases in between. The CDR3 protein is CASSLAPEGYGYTF. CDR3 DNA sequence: TGCGCCAGCAGCTTGGCTCCCGAAGGCTATGGCTACACCTTC.

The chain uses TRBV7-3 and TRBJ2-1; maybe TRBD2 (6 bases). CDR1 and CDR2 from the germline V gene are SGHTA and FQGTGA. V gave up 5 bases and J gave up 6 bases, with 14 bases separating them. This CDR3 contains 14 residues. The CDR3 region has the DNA TGTGCCAGCAGCGACCATTCGGGAGCCAATGAGCAGTTCTTC. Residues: CASSDHSGANEQFF.

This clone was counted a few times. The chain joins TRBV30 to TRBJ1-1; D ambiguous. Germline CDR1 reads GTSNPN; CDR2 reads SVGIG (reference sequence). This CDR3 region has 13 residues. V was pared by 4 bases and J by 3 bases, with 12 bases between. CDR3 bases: TGTGCCTGGACAGGCCCACCTGACACTGAAGCTTTCTTT. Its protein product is CAWTGPPDTEAFF.

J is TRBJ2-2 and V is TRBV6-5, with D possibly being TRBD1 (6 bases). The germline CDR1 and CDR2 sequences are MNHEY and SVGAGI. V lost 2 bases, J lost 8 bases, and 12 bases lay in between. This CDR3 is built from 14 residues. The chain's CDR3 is CASSYETGFGELFF. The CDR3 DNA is TGTGCCAGCAGTTACGAGACAGGCTTTGGGGAGCTGTTTTTT.

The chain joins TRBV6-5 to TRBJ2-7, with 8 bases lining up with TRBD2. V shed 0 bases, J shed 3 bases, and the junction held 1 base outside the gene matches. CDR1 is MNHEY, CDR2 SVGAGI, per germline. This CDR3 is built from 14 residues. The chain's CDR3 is CASSYSREVYEQYF. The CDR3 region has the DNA TGTGCCAGCAGTTACTCGCGGGAGGTCTACGAGCAGTACTTC.

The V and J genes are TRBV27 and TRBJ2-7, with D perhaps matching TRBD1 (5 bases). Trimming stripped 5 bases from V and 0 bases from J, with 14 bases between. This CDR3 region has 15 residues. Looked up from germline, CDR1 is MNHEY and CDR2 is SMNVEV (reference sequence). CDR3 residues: CASSPLRADSYEQYF. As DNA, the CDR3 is TGTGCCAGCAGTCCCCTCAGGGCGGACTCCTACGAGCAGTACTTC.

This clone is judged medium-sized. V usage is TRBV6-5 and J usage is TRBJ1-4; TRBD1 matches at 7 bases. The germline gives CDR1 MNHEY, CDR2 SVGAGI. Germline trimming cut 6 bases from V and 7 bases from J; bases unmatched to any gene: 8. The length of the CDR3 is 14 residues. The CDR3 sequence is CASSLRQGIEKLFF. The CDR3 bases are TGTGCCAGCAGCTTAAGACAGGGCATTGAAAAACTGTTTTTT.

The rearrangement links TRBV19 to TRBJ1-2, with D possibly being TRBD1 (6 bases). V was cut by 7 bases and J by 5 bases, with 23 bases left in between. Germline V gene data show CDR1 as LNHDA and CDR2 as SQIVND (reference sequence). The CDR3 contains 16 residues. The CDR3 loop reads CASNPTGLVGSYGYTF. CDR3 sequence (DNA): TGTGCCAGTAACCCGACAGGTTTGGTGGGCTCTTATGGCTACACCTTC.

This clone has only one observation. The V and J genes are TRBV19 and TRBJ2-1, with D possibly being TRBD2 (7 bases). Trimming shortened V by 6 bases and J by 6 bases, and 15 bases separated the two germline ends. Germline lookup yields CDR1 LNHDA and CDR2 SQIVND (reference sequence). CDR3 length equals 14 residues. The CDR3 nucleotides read TGTGCCAGTAGCTGGGGGGGCTCGGGCAATGAGCAGTTCTTC. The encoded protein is CASSWGGSGNEQFF.

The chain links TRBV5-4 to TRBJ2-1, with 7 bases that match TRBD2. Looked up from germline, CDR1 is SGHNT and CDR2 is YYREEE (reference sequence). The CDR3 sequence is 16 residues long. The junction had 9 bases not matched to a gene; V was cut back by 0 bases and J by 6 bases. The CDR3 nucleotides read TGTGCCAGCAGCTTGGCCGGGGGAGGGCCGCGCAATGAGCAGTTCTTC. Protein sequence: CASSLAGGGPRNEQFF.

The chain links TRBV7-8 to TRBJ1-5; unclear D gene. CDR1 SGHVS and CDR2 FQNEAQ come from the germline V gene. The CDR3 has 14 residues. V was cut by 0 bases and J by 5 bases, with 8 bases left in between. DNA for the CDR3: TGTGCCAGCAGCTTAGCTTCAGCGGATCAGCCCCAGCATTTT. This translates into CASSLASADQPQHF. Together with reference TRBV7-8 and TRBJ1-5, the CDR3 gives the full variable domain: GAGVSQSPRYKVAKRGQDVALRCDPISGHVSLFWYQQALGQGPEFLTYFQNEAQLDKSGLPSDRFFAERPEGSVSTLKIQRTQQEDSAVYLCASSLASADQPQHFGDGTRLSIL.

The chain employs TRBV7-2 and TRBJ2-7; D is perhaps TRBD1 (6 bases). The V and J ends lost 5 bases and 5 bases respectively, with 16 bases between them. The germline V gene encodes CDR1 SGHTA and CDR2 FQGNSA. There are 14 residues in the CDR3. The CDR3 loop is CASSIRQAVHEQYF. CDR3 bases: TGTGCCAGCAGCATTCGACAGGCTGTCCACGAGCAGTACTTC.

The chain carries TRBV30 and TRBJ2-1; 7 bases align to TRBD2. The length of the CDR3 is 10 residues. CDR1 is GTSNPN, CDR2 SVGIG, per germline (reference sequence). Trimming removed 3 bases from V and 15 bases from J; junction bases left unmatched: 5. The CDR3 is CAWRMRGLFF. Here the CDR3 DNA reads TGTGCCTGGAGAATGCGGGGGTTGTTCTTC.

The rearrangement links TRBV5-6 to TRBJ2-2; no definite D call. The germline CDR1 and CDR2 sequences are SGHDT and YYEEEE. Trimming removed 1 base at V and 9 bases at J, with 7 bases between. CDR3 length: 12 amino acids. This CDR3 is CASSLKGWELFF. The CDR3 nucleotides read TGTGCCAGCAGCTTGAAGGGTTGGGAGCTGTTTTTT.

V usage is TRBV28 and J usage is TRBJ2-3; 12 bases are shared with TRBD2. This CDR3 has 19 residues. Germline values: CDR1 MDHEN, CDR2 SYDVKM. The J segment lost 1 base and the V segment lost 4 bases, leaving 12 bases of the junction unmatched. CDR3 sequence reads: CASSSWTSGNRRGTDTQYF. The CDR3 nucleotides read TGTGCCAGCAGTTCATGGACTAGCGGGAATCGGCGGGGCACAGATACGCAGTATTTT.

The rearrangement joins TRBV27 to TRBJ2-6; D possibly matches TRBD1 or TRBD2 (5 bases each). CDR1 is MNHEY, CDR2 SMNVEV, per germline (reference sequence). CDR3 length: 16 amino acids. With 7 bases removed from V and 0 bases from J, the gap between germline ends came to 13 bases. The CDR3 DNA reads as TGTGCCAGCACCCCGGGACGGAACTCTGGGGCCAACGTCCTGACTTTC. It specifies CASTPGRNSGANVLTF.